The entry that follows covers one T cell receptor beta chain sequence. Germline lookup yields CDR1 SQVTM and CDR2 ANQGSEA. Trimming pared 4 bases from V and 0 bases from J, leaving 13 bases between. This CDR3 has 15 amino acids. This sample stems from a study of control samples from healthy donors and cancer patients. Produced via immunoSEQ multiplex PCR; TCRdb's table is partial and in-frame only. The data show 70,000 to 75,000 clones, roughly 90% seen once. This TCR was sampled from a woman aged 45-60 years in good health. The chain is built from TRBV29-1 and TRBJ1-5; D not resolved. Source material: blood. The CDR3 sequence is CSVVLGSNSNQPQHF. Here the CDR3 DNA reads TGCAGCGTTGTTCTGGGGAGTAATAGCAATCAGCCCCAGCATTTT.